This T cell receptor (beta chain) is from a study of PD-L1 blockade in urothelial cancer. Produced via immunoSEQ multiplex PCR; TCRdb's table is partial and in-frame only. The sample lists roughly 56,000 clones; around 79% were seen once. The CDR3 is 15 amino acids. Germline values: CDR1 SGHTA, CDR2 FQGNSA. V lost 1 base to trimming and J lost 2 bases; unmatched junction nucleotides: 3. Each patient gave between 1 and 8 samples of peripheral blood mononuclear cells, which were collected pretreatment and during treatment. This chain connects TRBV7-2 to TRBJ2-7, with 9 bases that match TRBD2. The receptor was derived from an older man with urothelial cancer. The sample here was PBMCs, taken around atezolizumab (anti-PD-L1) treatment. The CDR3 region is CASSLVSSGTYEQYF. The CDR3 region has the DNA TGTGCCAGCAGCTTAGTGTCTAGCGGGACCTACGAGCAGTACTTC.